This TCR beta chain stems from a study of blood T cell repertoires in COVID-19. Here immunoSEQ multiplex PCR was the method, and the copy in TCRdb shows in-frame clones only, minus some. The sample lists 540,000 or so clones, roughly nine tenths occurring once. The source of this sequence is a woman in her forties or fifties with COVID-19, enrolled during active disease. Source material: peripheral blood.

CDR3 residues: CASSLYPGNTIYF. The CDR3 nucleotides are TGTGCCAGCAGTCTCTACCCAGGAAACACCATATATTTT. The V and J genes are TRBV7-9 and TRBJ1-3; no firm D call. Trimming stripped 6 bases from V and 4 bases from J, with 10 bases between. The CDR3 has 13 residues. Germline assignment: CDR1 SEHNR and CDR2 FQNEAQ (reference sequence).